The 28 T cell receptor beta chains below all came from one sample that was sequenced in a study of vaccination and CD4 T cells after COVID-19. Treatment here: roughly nine-day PBMC culture with coronavirus spike peptide pools or control peptides (ViraFEST assay). Antigens for these TCRs are unknown. The Oncomine TCR Beta short-read assay sequenced DNA from cultured CD4+ T cells. TCRdb recomputed calls from the PCR reads with MiXCR, one row per CDR3 protein. The sample carries about 10,000 distinct CDR3 sequences, about 77% recorded once. Sequencing input: CD4+ T cells from blood, cultured in vitro. These receptors all stem from a human donor who had recovered from COVID-19.

The chain joins TRBV20-1 to TRBJ2-4, with D hard to call. The V end was cut by 3 bases, the J end by 1 base, with 7 bases between. The CDR3 sequence is 13 residues long. CDR1 DFQATT and CDR2 SNEGSKA come from the germline V gene (reference sequence). CDR3 protein: CSASDTAKNIQYF. CDR3 coding DNA: TGCAGTGCTAGTGACACGGCCAAAAACATTCAGTACTTC.

This clonotype was detected only a few times. The rearrangement uses TRBV20-1 and TRBJ2-7, with D hard to call. Trimming removed 1 base at V and 0 bases at J, with 10 bases between. Germline-derived CDR1 and CDR2 are DFQATT and SNEGSKA (reference sequence). CDR3 length: 14 amino acids. The CDR3 DNA reads TGCAGTGCTAGAGTTCTAACACACTCCTACGAGCAGTACTTC. Protein: CSARVLTHSYEQYF.

This clonotype has a single count. J is TRBJ2-3 and V is TRBV6-1; the match to TRBD2 covers 10 bases. V lost 6 bases to trimming and J lost 4 bases; unmatched junction nucleotides: 7. Per the germline V gene, CDR1 is MNHNS and CDR2 is SASEGT. The CDR3 is 15 residues long. The CDR3 DNA reads TGTGCCAGCAGATTTAGCGGGGGGTCCCCAGATACGCAGTATTTT. It specifies CASRFSGGSPDTQYF.

This clonotype came up a few times. Germline is not matched at one junction end, which may reflect a read error. The rearrangement links TRBV10-1 to TRBJ1-1; D gene uncertain. This CDR3 region has 14 residues. Per the germline V gene, CDR1 is WNHNN and CDR2 is SYGVQD (reference sequence). DNA for the CDR3: TGCGCCAGCAGTCAGTCTGCCCAAGGAGCTGAAGCTTTCTTT. This encodes CASSQSAQGAEAFF.

The J gene is TRBJ2-5, the V gene TRBV24-1; D is possibly TRBD1 (5 bases). CDR1 and CDR2 (germline): KGHDR, SFDVKD. V was trimmed by 2 bases and J by 1 base, leaving 7 bases between them. The CDR3 is 14 residues long. The DNA for the CDR3 is TGTGCCACCAGTGATTCCAGGGCCCAAGAGACCCAGTACTTC. Residues: CATSDSRAQETQYF.

V and J are TRBV7-2 and TRBJ2-1, with TRBD2 identical over 9 bases. Germline V gene lookup returns CDR1 SGHTA and CDR2 FQGNSA. The CDR3 loop spans 15 amino acids. The V and J ends lost 4 bases and 8 bases, in that order; junction bases with no gene match: 9. This CDR3 is CASSSTSGHRDEQFF. CDR3 bases: TGTGCCAGCAGCTCAACTAGCGGGCATAGGGATGAGCAGTTCTTC.

The V gene is TRBV5-6, the J gene TRBJ1-2; weak D call: TRBD1 (6 bases). The CDR3 runs 16 residues. CDR1 is SGHDT and CDR2 is YYEEEE in the germline V gene. Trimming removed 4 bases at V and 8 bases at J, with 24 bases between. As DNA, the CDR3 is TGTGCCAGCAGCCTGGAACGATTCGGCAGGGGTTGGGGCTACACCTTC. Translation: CASSLERFGRGWGYTF.

This clonotype was seen once. The genes are TRBV20-1 and TRBJ2-5; tentatively, D is TRBD1 or TRBD2 (5 bases each). Per germline, CDR1 DFQATT and CDR2 SNEGSKA (reference sequence). The germline V and J ends were trimmed by 5 bases and 5 bases, with 12 bases remaining between them. CDR3 length: 12 amino acids. The chain's CDR3 is CSAPQGRETQYF. Written as DNA, the CDR3 is TGCAGTGCTCCGCAGGGACGGGAGACCCAGTACTTC.

The rearrangement uses TRBV27 and TRBJ1-1; D is perhaps TRBD1 (6 bases). V was pared by 6 bases and J by 1 base, with 6 bases between. CDR3 length: 12 amino acids. The germline gives CDR1 MNHEY, CDR2 SMNVEV (reference sequence). The CDR3 DNA is TGTGCCAGCAGAGGGGGGAACACTGAAGCTTTCTTT. Its protein product is CASRGGNTEAFF.

V and J are TRBV2 and TRBJ1-2; possibly TRBD1 for D (6 bases). In germline, CDR1 is SNHLY, CDR2 FYNNEI. This CDR3 is built from 12 residues. With 5 bases removed from V and 4 bases from J, the gap between germline ends came to 8 bases. The CDR3 reads CASSTQGYGYTF. CDR3 sequence (DNA): TGTGCCAGCAGTACACAGGGCTATGGCTACACCTTC.

The V and J genes are TRBV15 and TRBJ2-7; 9 nucleotides line up with TRBD2. CDR1 and CDR2 (germline): LNHNV, YYDKDF (reference sequence). V shed 4 bases and J 1 base; nucleotides not matched to a gene: 11. CDR3 length: 17 residues. The CDR3 DNA reads as TGTGCCACCAGCACCCCGCGGGGGGGCCTACAATCCTACGAGCAGTACTTC. As protein: CATSTPRGGLQSYEQYF.

With regard to this clonotype: At one end the junction does not follow the germline gene, possibly because of a read error. The gene calls are TRBV7-7 and TRBJ2-5, with TRBD2 matching 8 bases. Looked up from germline, CDR1 is SSHAT and CDR2 is FNYEAQ (reference sequence). This CDR3 has 15 amino acids. CDR3 nucleotide sequence: TGTGCTAGCAGCTTAGTAAGCGGGAGACAAGAGACCCAGTACTTC. Residues: CASSLVSGRQETQYF. The full variable domain, completed using reference TRBV7-7 and TRBJ2-5, is GAGVSQSPRYKVTKRGQDVTLRCDPISSHATLYWYQQALGQGPEFLTYFNYEAQPDKSGLPSDRFSAERPEGSISTLTIQRTEQRDSAMYRCASSLVSGRQETQYFGPGTRLLVL.

Only a few counts were recorded for this clonotype. V usage is TRBV7-9 and J usage is TRBJ2-2, with D hard to call. Trimming stripped 4 bases from V and 2 bases from J, with 14 bases between. In germline, CDR1 is SEHNR, CDR2 FQNEAQ (reference sequence). CDR3 size: 16 residues. The chain's CDR3 is CASSSSYGHNTGELFF. In DNA, the CDR3 is TGTGCCAGCAGCTCCTCATACGGGCATAACACCGGGGAGCTGTTTTTT.

The V and J genes are TRBV7-6 and TRBJ2-2; D might be TRBD1 (6 bases). With 5 bases removed from V and 4 bases from J, the gap between germline ends came to 17 bases. Germline V gene data show CDR1 as SGHVS and CDR2 as FNYEAQ. The CDR3 runs to 16 residues. CDR3 protein: CASSRNQGGATGELFF. CDR3 bases: TGTGCCAGCAGCCGGAACCAAGGGGGAGCCACCGGGGAGCTGTTTTTT.

The chain employs TRBV20-1 and TRBJ1-2, with TRBD1 matching over 12 bases. The CDR3 has 15 amino acids. V lost 1 base and J lost 8; bases outside the gene matches: 8. CDR1 is DFQATT and CDR2 is SNEGSKA in the germline V gene (reference sequence). In DNA, the CDR3 is TGCAGTGCTAGAGCCCCGGGACAGGGGGCGCGGGGCTACACCTTC. Encoded protein: CSARAPGQGARGYTF.

The chain uses TRBV27 and TRBJ1-3, with 10 positions matching TRBD1. CDR1 MNHEY and CDR2 SMNVEV come from the germline V gene (reference sequence). Losses at the gene ends were 2 bases for V and 3 bases for J; bases not matched to a gene: 4. The CDR3 totals 16 residues. DNA of the CDR3: TGTGCCAGCAGTTTAATGGGGACAGGGGTTGGAAACACCATATATTTT. Its translation: CASSLMGTGVGNTIYF.

The sample holds a few counts of this clonotype. The gene calls are TRBV20-1 and TRBJ1-1; TRBD1 matches 7 bases. The CDR3 is made up of 15 amino acids. The ends lost 3 bases at V and 1 base at J; junction bases unmatched: 8. Germline V gene lookup returns CDR1 DFQATT and CDR2 SNEGSKA (reference sequence). DNA of the CDR3: TGCAGTGCTAGTAAGGGGGCGAGTAGGAACACTGAAGCTTTCTTT. Translating gives CSASKGASRNTEAFF.

The CDR3 bases are TGTGCCAGTAGTATAGACAGGCCCGGAGCCCAGCATTTT. Protein: CASSIDRPGAQHF. This chain joins TRBV19 and TRBJ1-5; D is ambiguous. Germline V gene data show CDR1 as LNHDA and CDR2 as SQIVND (reference sequence). Deletions cut 0 bases from V and 11 bases from J, with 11 bases between. The CDR3 contains 13 residues.

This clonotype was counted once. The chain combines TRBV20-1 with TRBJ1-1; D uncertain. Germline-derived CDR1 and CDR2 are DFQATT and SNEGSKA (reference sequence). Trimming stripped 3 bases from V and 1 base from J, with 6 bases between. The CDR3 spans 12 residues. The CDR3 protein is CSASNQNTEAFF. The CDR3 DNA is TGCAGTGCTAGCAACCAGAACACTGAAGCTTTCTTT.

The rearrangement uses TRBV6-1 and TRBJ1-1; D possibly corresponds to TRBD1 (5 bases). Germline CDR1 and CDR2: MNHNS and SASEGT. CDR3 length: 12 amino acids. V was clipped by 2 bases and J by 10 bases, with 11 bases between them. The CDR3 spells CASSEQGLGAFF. The CDR3 coding sequence is TGTGCCAGCAGTGAACAGGGTCTGGGAGCTTTCTTT.

This chain connects TRBV15 to TRBJ1-3, with 8 bases matching TRBD1. V was clipped by 6 bases and J by 8 bases; unmatched bases: 12. Germline V gene sequence: CDR1 LNHNV, CDR2 YYDKDF (reference sequence). The CDR3 is 15 amino acids. The CDR3 loop is CATSTGQGRGHTIYF. The CDR3 region has the DNA TGTGCCACCAGTACTGGACAGGGTAGGGGGCACACCATATATTTT.

The chain is built from TRBV7-9 and TRBJ1-5; D uncertain. Looked up from germline, CDR1 is SEHNR and CDR2 is FQNEAQ (reference sequence). The CDR3 length is 13 residues. V was trimmed by 1 base and J by 7 bases, leaving 8 bases between them. Here the CDR3 reads CASSLVVGQPQHF. The CDR3 bases are TGTGCCAGCAGCTTAGTGGTGGGGCAGCCCCAGCATTTT.

V gene TRBV27 combines with J gene TRBJ1-2; D may be TRBD1 (6 bases). V gave up 5 bases and J gave up 0 bases, with 22 bases separating them. There are 18 residues in the CDR3. CDR1 MNHEY and CDR2 SMNVEV come from the germline V gene (reference sequence). The CDR3 spells CASSAQGGKVGANYGYTF. The CDR3 region has the DNA TGTGCCAGCAGTGCCCAAGGGGGTAAGGTTGGGGCTAACTATGGCTACACCTTC.

The chain links TRBV11-2 to TRBJ1-2, with 8 bases fitting TRBD1. Germline CDR1 and CDR2: SGHAT and FQNNGV. This CDR3 region has 15 residues. Trimming cost V 7 bases and J 6 bases; bases outside gene matches: 13. In nucleotides, the CDR3 is TGTGCCAGCACCGCACTCCGACAGGGGCCGAATGGCTACACCTTC. Protein product: CASTALRQGPNGYTF. Full variable domain (outside the CDR3, taken from reference TRBV11-2 and TRBJ1-2): EAGVAQSPRYKIIEKRQSVAFWCNPISGHATLYWYQQILGQGPKLLIQFQNNGVVDDSQLPKDRFSAERLKGVDSTLKIQPAKLEDSAVYLCASTALRQGPNGYTFGSGTRLTVV.

The chain carries TRBV5-6 and TRBJ2-1, with D uncertain. This CDR3 spans 12 amino acids. V was clipped by 4 bases and J by 8 bases, with 10 bases between them. Germline V gives CDR1 SGHDT, CDR2 YYEEEE. The CDR3 sequence is CASSIQGDEQFF. CDR3 nucleotides: TGTGCCAGCAGCATCCAAGGCGATGAGCAGTTCTTC. Full variable domain (outside the CDR3, taken from reference TRBV5-6 and TRBJ2-1): DAGVTQSPTHLIKTRGQQVTLRCSPKSGHDTVSWYQQALGQGPQFIFQYYEEEERQRGNFPDRFSGHQFPNYSSELNVNALLLGDSALYLCASSIQGDEQFFGPGTRLTVL.

V usage is TRBV6-1 and J usage is TRBJ2-3; 8 bases are a match to TRBD2. The CDR3 is 14 residues long. Germline CDR1 and CDR2: MNHNS and SASEGT. The J segment lost 3 bases and the V segment lost 8 bases, leaving 7 bases of the junction unmatched. The CDR3: CASATSGRTDTQYF. As DNA, the CDR3 is TGTGCCAGCGCTACTAGCGGACGGACAGATACGCAGTATTTT.

The genes are TRBV21-1 and TRBJ1-1. TRBV21-1 is listed as a pseudogene. This CDR3 is built from 15 residues. Written as DNA, the CDR3 is TGTGCCAGCAGCAATCGAGTGGGGAGGGACACTGAAGCTTTCTTT. It encodes CASSNRVGRDTEAFF.

The chain has TRBV24-1 and TRBJ2-3; D not certain. V was clipped by 5 bases and J by 3 bases, with 11 bases between them. CDR1 is KGHDR, CDR2 SFDVKD, per germline. The CDR3 has 14 residues. DNA for the CDR3: TGTGCCACCAGTGCCCCGGGTGAGACAGATACGCAGTATTTT. Encoded protein: CATSAPGETDTQYF.